The entry below describes one T cell receptor (beta chain). Its antigen is currently unknown. J gave up 3 bases and V 5 bases, and 6 bases lay outside the gene matches. The length of the CDR3 is 14 residues. Germline lookup yields CDR1 SEHNR and CDR2 FQNEAQ (reference sequence). This entry comes from a study of shared clonotypes between healthy human individuals. The data were produced by immunoSEQ multiplex PCR, yet TCRdb's version contains in-frame clones alone and is incomplete. The table records 450,000 to 500,000 clones, about 84% of them present only once. Findings and caveats of the study: Blood was the sole source, and tissue repertoires probably differ.

The study enrolled healthy HIV-negative adults without recent acute infections or vaccinations as donors. This clonotype was obtained from a middle-aged woman in good health. Some clones in this sample may be carry-over from other donors' samples. Sequencing input: PBMCs. The chain joins TRBV7-9 to TRBJ1-2; 7 bases are shared with TRBD1. The CDR3 loop reads CASSAGQWDYGYTF. The DNA of the CDR3 is TGTGCCAGCAGCGCGGGACAGTGGGACTATGGCTACACCTTC.